One and the same sample provided the 13 T cell receptor beta chains below, sequenced in a study of CD8+ T cells in alopecia areata. cDNA serving as the sequencing template came from extracted, reverse transcribed RNA. The protocol was immunoSEQ multiplex PCR, while the TCRdb copy is restricted to in-frame clones and leaves out a portion. The data show approximately 130,000 clones, about 50% seen once. The sample comprised NKG2D-low CD8+ T cells sorted from blood. The receptors derive from a human donor with alopecia areata.

The chain couples TRBV29-1 to TRBJ2-1; D is unresolved. Trimming took off 4 bases at V and 4 bases at J, with 8 bases between the two ends. Germline loops: CDR1 SQVTM, CDR2 ANQGSEA. This CDR3 has 12 residues. The CDR3 sequence: CSVVGEYNEQFF. DNA for the CDR3: TGCAGCGTTGTCGGAGAATACAATGAGCAGTTCTTC.

This chain uses TRBV29-1 with TRBJ2-5; tentatively, D is TRBD1 (6 bases). The V gene's germline CDR1 is SQVTM and CDR2 ANQGSEA. Trimming removed 6 bases from V and 4 bases from J, with 12 bases in between. The length of the CDR3 is 12 residues. CDR3 in amino acids: CSVQGLGETQYF. In nucleotides, the CDR3 is TGCAGCGTACAGGGATTAGGAGAGACCCAGTACTTC.

The V call is TRBV29-1, the J call TRBJ1-4; D is unclear. Germline values: CDR1 SQVTM, CDR2 ANQGSEA. This CDR3 is 12 amino acids long. CDR3 DNA: TGCAGTGCCTTACCTGCGGGCGAAAAACTGTTTTTT. The encoded protein is CSALPAGEKLFF.

The gene calls are TRBV25-1 and TRBJ1-1; D gene uncertain. Germline V lookup: CDR1 MGHDK, CDR2 SYGVNS. CDR3 size: 13 residues. V dropped 3 bases and J dropped 6 bases, with 11 bases sitting between them. The CDR3 sequence: CASSEMGSAEAFF. CDR3 DNA: TGTGCCAGCAGTGAGATGGGATCCGCTGAAGCTTTCTTT.

This clone was observed a few times. This sequence joins TRBV11-2 and TRBJ2-7; TRBD2 agrees at 11 bases. CDR1 is SGHAT, CDR2 FQNNGV, per germline. The CDR3 runs 14 residues. Trimming removed 6 bases from V and 0 bases from J; junction bases left unmatched: 1. CDR3 in amino acids: CASRGTSGSYEQYF. CDR3 DNA: TGTGCCAGCAGGGGGACTAGCGGCTCCTACGAGCAGTACTTC. Full variable domain (missing parts from reference TRBV11-2 and TRBJ2-7): EAGVAQSPRYKIIEKRQSVAFWCNPISGHATLYWYQQILGQGPKLLIQFQNNGVVDDSQLPKDRFSAERLKGVDSTLKIQPAKLEDSAVYLCASRGTSGSYEQYFGPGTRLTVT.

The genes are TRBV29-1 and TRBJ1-2; possibly TRBD1 for D (5 bases). Germline V gene data show CDR1 as SQVTM and CDR2 as ANQGSEA. This CDR3 contains 13 residues. CDR3 bases: TGCAGTATAAGACGCCAGGGCCACTATGGCTACACCTTC. This sequence encodes CSIRRQGHYGYTF. The entire variable domain, with the rest obtained from reference TRBV29-1 and TRBJ1-2, is as follows: SAVISQKPSRDICQRGTSLTIQCQVDSQVTMMFWYRQQPGQSLTLIATANQGSEATYESGFVIDKFPISRPNLTFSTLTVSNMSPEDSSIYLCSIRRQGHYGYTFGSGTRLTVV.

This clone has only a few counts. The chain joins TRBV5-6 to TRBJ2-1; D is uncertain. The CDR3 consists of 11 residues. The V and J ends lost 3 bases and 6 bases respectively, with 4 bases between them. Germline V lookup: CDR1 SGHDT, CDR2 YYEEEE. The CDR3 region is CASSSGNEQFF. The CDR3 region has the DNA TGTGCCAGCAGCTCCGGCAATGAGCAGTTCTTC.

The V gene is TRBV13, the J gene TRBJ2-7, with TRBD2 matching over 7 bases. The CDR3 has 16 amino acids. Germline assignment: CDR1 PRHDT and CDR2 FYEKMQ (reference sequence). V lost 5 bases and J lost 0; bases outside the gene matches: 10. CDR3 amino acids: CASSPRGLGHSYEQYF. Written as DNA, the CDR3 is TGTGCCAGCAGCCCACGTGGACTAGGTCACTCCTACGAGCAGTACTTC.

The chain carries TRBV14 and TRBJ2-7; D uncertain. CDR1 is SGHDN, CDR2 FVKESK, per germline. V was trimmed by 5 bases and J by 0 bases, leaving 11 bases between them. The CDR3 consists of 14 residues. CDR3 sequence: CASSKRTDSYEQYF. In DNA form, the CDR3 reads TGTGCCAGCAGCAAAAGGACGGACTCCTACGAGCAGTACTTC. The entire variable domain, with the rest obtained from reference TRBV14 and TRBJ2-7, is as follows: EAGVTQFPSHSVIEKGQTVTLRCDPISGHDNLYWYRRVMGKEIKFLLHFVKESKQDESGMPNNRFLAERTGGTYSTLKVQPAELEDSGVYFCASSKRTDSYEQYFGPGTRLTVT.

The rearrangement joins TRBV5-6 to TRBJ2-3, with no clear D. Trimming stripped 0 bases from V and 2 bases from J, with 10 bases between. The germline gives CDR1 SGHDT, CDR2 YYEEEE. The CDR3 consists of 15 residues. The DNA of the CDR3 is TGTGCCAGCAGCTTGGAACCGGCTGCCACAGATACGCAGTATTTT. It specifies CASSLEPAATDTQYF.

V is TRBV6-5 and J is TRBJ1-1, with TRBD1 matching 7 bases. Germline V gene sequence: CDR1 MNHEY, CDR2 SVGAGI. This CDR3 has 15 amino acids. After removal of 5 bases from V and 1 base from J, the junction contained 7 bases not matched to a gene. CDR3 DNA sequence: TGTGCCAGCAGTAAAGAACCAGGGGGGAACACTGAAGCTTTCTTT. It translates to CASSKEPGGNTEAFF.

The CDR3, as DNA: TGTCCCACTCGGGGAGGACAGCCCCAGCATTTT. This gives the protein CPTRGGQPQHF. The J gene is TRBJ1-5, the V gene TRBV30; no firm D call. CDR1 GTSNPN and CDR2 SVGIG come from the germline V gene (reference sequence). CDR3 length: 11 residues.

The J gene is TRBJ2-3, the V gene TRBV9; D uncertain. The V gene lost 4 bases and the J gene lost 2 bases, with 8 bases spanning the gap. CDR1 is SGDLS, CDR2 YYNGEE, per germline. This CDR3 contains 13 residues. The CDR3 bases are TGTGCCAGCAGCACGTCCCTCACAGATACGCAGTATTTT. Its translation is CASSTSLTDTQYF.